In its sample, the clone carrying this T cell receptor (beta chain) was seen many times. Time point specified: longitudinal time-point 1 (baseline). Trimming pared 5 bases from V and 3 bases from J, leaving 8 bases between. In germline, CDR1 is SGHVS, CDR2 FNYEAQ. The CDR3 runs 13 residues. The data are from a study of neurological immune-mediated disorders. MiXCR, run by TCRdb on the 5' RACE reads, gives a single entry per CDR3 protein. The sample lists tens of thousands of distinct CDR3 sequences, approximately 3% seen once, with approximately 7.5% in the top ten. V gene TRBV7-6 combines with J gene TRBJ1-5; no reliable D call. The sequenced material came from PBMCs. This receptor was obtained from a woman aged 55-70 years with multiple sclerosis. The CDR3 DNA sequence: TGTGCCAGCAGCCAGGATTTCAATCAGCCCCAGCATTTT. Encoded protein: CASSQDFNQPQHF.